Listed below are T cell receptor beta chains from one sample, sequenced in a study of lymphopenia after photon versus proton radiotherapy. The repertoire was sequenced with immunoSEQ multiplex PCR; TCRdb's copy has only in-frame clones and lacks some. The sample yields some 30,000 clones, approximately 84% seen once. Sequencing was performed on peripheral blood, taken from a patient treated with proton-based radiotherapy. Receptor source: a woman in her seventies with pancreatic cancer. The CDR3 runs from the conserved cysteine through the conserved F or W. Each record gives: clone size, V gene, D gene, J gene, CDR3 DNA, CDR3 protein. The D gene is left open where the match is weak. A row's size may be missing; if present it is once, few, many or a size class.

clone_size: NA
v_call: TRBV2
d_call: TRBD2
j_call: TRBJ2-1
cdr3_nt: TGTGCCAGCAGCCCCCGAGGGGAGGGAACGGAGAATGAGCAGTTCTTC
cdr3_aa: CASSPRGEGTENEQFF

clone_size: NA
v_call: TRBV11-3
d_call: NA
j_call: TRBJ1-5
cdr3_nt: TGTGCCAGCAGCTTAGGTACAGGGAACCAGCCCCAGCATTTT
cdr3_aa: CASSLGTGNQPQHF

clone_size: NA
v_call: TRBV5-1
d_call: TRBD1
j_call: TRBJ1-2
cdr3_nt: TGCGCCAGCAGCTCGCACGGGACAGACGTCTCTAACTATGGCTACACCTTC
cdr3_aa: CASSSHGTDVSNYGYTF

clone_size: NA
v_call: TRBV11-3
d_call: NA
j_call: TRBJ2-2
cdr3_nt: TGTGCCAGCAGCGTTAGCGCGAACACCGGGGAGCTGTTTTTT
cdr3_aa: CASSVSANTGELFF

clone_size: NA
v_call: TRBV2
d_call: NA
j_call: TRBJ2-2
cdr3_nt: TGTGCCAGCACCCTGGCAAACACCGGGGAGCTGTTTTTT
cdr3_aa: CASTLANTGELFF

clone_size: NA
v_call: TRBV29-1
d_call: TRBD1
j_call: TRBJ2-4
cdr3_nt: TGCAGCGTTGCCGGGACAGGGGGAAACATTCAGTACTTC
cdr3_aa: CSVAGTGGNIQYF

clone_size: NA
v_call: TRBV19
d_call: NA
j_call: TRBJ1-5
cdr3_nt: TGTGCCAGTACCAGGGAACAGGTCGGTCAGCCCCAGCATTTT
cdr3_aa: CASTREQVGQPQHF

clone_size: NA
v_call: TRBV7-3
d_call: TRBD1
j_call: TRBJ2-7
cdr3_nt: TGTGCCAGCAGCCGATTACAGGGGCCCTACGAGCAGTACTTC
cdr3_aa: CASSRLQGPYEQYF

clone_size: NA
v_call: TRBV13
d_call: TRBD2
j_call: TRBJ2-1
cdr3_nt: TGTGCCAGCAGCTTACTCCTAGCGGGGGATTTTTCCTACAATGAGCAGTTCTTC
cdr3_aa: CASSLLLAGDFSYNEQFF

clone_size: once
v_call: TRBV28
d_call: TRBD1
j_call: TRBJ1-1
cdr3_nt: TGTGCCAGCAGATCCGGACAGGCGGGGAACACTGAAGCTTTCTTT
cdr3_aa: CASRSGQAGNTEAFF

clone_size: NA
v_call: TRBV27
d_call: NA
j_call: TRBJ2-1
cdr3_nt: TGTGCCAGCAGTTTACGTGGGCCTGCCCAAAAAAATGAGCAGTTCTTC
cdr3_aa: CASSLRGPAQKNEQFF

clone_size: NA
v_call: TRBV29-1
d_call: NA
j_call: TRBJ1-1
cdr3_nt: TGCAGCGTCACACAGGTGATGAACACTGAAGCTTTCTTT
cdr3_aa: CSVTQVMNTEAFF

clone_size: few
v_call: TRBV28
d_call: NA
j_call: TRBJ1-1
cdr3_nt: TGTGCCAGCAGTTTACGGCAGAATGAAGCTTTCTTT
cdr3_aa: CASSLRQNEAFF

clone_size: NA
v_call: TRBV5-5
d_call: TRBD2
j_call: TRBJ2-7
cdr3_nt: TGTGCCAGCAGCCCACGACTAGCGGGAGAGGACGAGCAGTACTTC
cdr3_aa: CASSPRLAGEDEQYF

clone_size: NA
v_call: TRBV10-3
d_call: NA
j_call: TRBJ1-3
cdr3_nt: TGTGCCATCAGTGTGGGCAGCTCTGGAAACACCATATATTTT
cdr3_aa: CAISVGSSGNTIYF

clone_size: NA
v_call: TRBV7-9
d_call: NA
j_call: TRBJ1-5
cdr3_nt: TGTGCCAGCAGCCCCGCAGGGGAAGGTAGCAATCAGCCCCAGCATTTT
cdr3_aa: CASSPAGEGSNQPQHF

clone_size: NA
v_call: TRBV30
d_call: TRBD1
j_call: TRBJ2-7
cdr3_nt: TGTGCCTGGAGGCTCCGGGACAGGGGGTTCTACGAGCAGTACTTC
cdr3_aa: CAWRLRDRGFYEQYF

clone_size: few
v_call: TRBV7-9
d_call: NA
j_call: TRBJ2-5
cdr3_nt: TGTGCCAGCAGCCTGGTAGGCGGGACCCAGTACTTC
cdr3_aa: CASSLVGGTQYF

clone_size: NA
v_call: TRBV18
d_call: TRBD2
j_call: TRBJ2-1
cdr3_nt: TGTGCCAGCTCACCAGCGGGACTAGTTTTGAATGAGCAGTTCTTC
cdr3_aa: CASSPAGLVLNEQFF

clone_size: NA
v_call: TRBV27
d_call: NA
j_call: TRBJ1-5
cdr3_nt: TGTGCCAGCAGTTTACGACTGAACAATCAGCCCCAGCATTTT
cdr3_aa: CASSLRLNNQPQHF

clone_size: NA
v_call: TRBV28
d_call: NA
j_call: TRBJ2-1
cdr3_nt: TGTGCCAGCAGTTTAAGTCAGGGGCAGCAGTTCTTC
cdr3_aa: CASSLSQGQQFF

clone_size: once
v_call: TRBV11-3
d_call: NA
j_call: TRBJ2-1
cdr3_nt: TGTGCCAGCAGCCCGACTACTAGCTCCTACAATGAGCAGTTCTTC
cdr3_aa: CASSPTTSSYNEQFF

clone_size: NA
v_call: TRBV19
d_call: TRBD1
j_call: TRBJ1-3
cdr3_nt: TGTGCCAGTAGTAGGCCATCGACCGGGACAGGGTCTGCCTTATCTGGAAACACCATATATTTT
cdr3_aa: CASSRPSTGTGSALSGNTIYF

clone_size: once
v_call: TRBV9
d_call: NA
j_call: TRBJ2-3
cdr3_nt: TGTGCCAGCAGCGTAGGACCCCCGAGCACAGATACGCAGTATTTT
cdr3_aa: CASSVGPPSTDTQYF

clone_size: once
v_call: TRBV4-2
d_call: TRBD2
j_call: TRBJ2-1
cdr3_nt: TGTGCCAGCAGCCAAGATCCTTGGAGCGGGGGGACCAATGAGCAGTTCTTC
cdr3_aa: CASSQDPWSGGTNEQFF

clone_size: NA
v_call: TRBV29-1
d_call: TRBD2
j_call: TRBJ2-3
cdr3_nt: TGCAGCGCCAGGACTAGCGGCACAGATACGCAGTATTTT
cdr3_aa: CSARTSGTDTQYF

clone_size: NA
v_call: TRBV27
d_call: NA
j_call: TRBJ1-5
cdr3_nt: TGTGCCAGCAGTTTAGTCCGGGATCAGCCCCAGCATTTT
cdr3_aa: CASSLVRDQPQHF

clone_size: NA
v_call: TRBV5-4
d_call: NA
j_call: TRBJ1-2
cdr3_nt: TGTGCCAGCTCCGACGGGGGCACGGGAGGCGGATTCGTGGGCTACACCTTC
cdr3_aa: CASSDGGTGGGFVGYTF

clone_size: NA
v_call: TRBV7-8
d_call: TRBD2
j_call: TRBJ2-1
cdr3_nt: TGTGCCAGCAGCTTAGGCGCGGGAGCCAACCAGAATGAGCAGTTCTTC
cdr3_aa: CASSLGAGANQNEQFF

clone_size: NA
v_call: TRBV27
d_call: NA
j_call: TRBJ2-3
cdr3_nt: TGTGCCAGCAGTAAACTAAAGAGCACAGATACGCAGTATTTT
cdr3_aa: CASSKLKSTDTQYF

clone_size: NA
v_call: TRBV5-6
d_call: TRBD1
j_call: TRBJ2-3
cdr3_nt: TGTGCCAGCAGCTGGGACAGGGTTAGCACAGATACGCAGTATTTT
cdr3_aa: CASSWDRVSTDTQYF